These 18 T cell receptor beta chains came from one sample sequenced in a study of blood T cell repertoires in COVID-19. This table comes from immunoSEQ multiplex PCR, and its TCRdb copy is limited to in-frame clones, with some not included. The data contain roughly 150,000 clones, 87% of them singletons. The sequencing sample was made of PBMCs or T cells enriched from blood (not recorded which). These receptors were taken from a woman aged 35 to 49 who had been exposed to COVID-19.

Only one count was recorded for this clone. The gene calls are TRBV5-4 and TRBJ1-2; 8 bases are shared with TRBD1. Germline values: CDR1 SGHNT, CDR2 YYREEE (reference sequence). V dropped 0 bases and J dropped 2; count of bases not matched to a gene: 6. There are 16 residues in the CDR3. CDR3 sequence reads: CASSLASRTGNYGYTF. The DNA for the CDR3 is TGTGCCAGCAGCTTGGCCTCGAGGACAGGGAACTATGGCTACACCTTC.

Of note for this clone: A read error may produce the germline difference seen at one junction end. The V gene is TRBV19, the J gene TRBJ2-7, with D possibly being TRBD2 (5 bases). This CDR3 is built from 14 residues. Germline V lookup: CDR1 LNHDA, CDR2 SQIVND (reference sequence). The DNA of the CDR3 is TGTTCCAGTGAGTGGACTCCTAGCTCCTACGAGCAGTACTTC. It translates to CSSEWTPSSYEQYF.

V and J are TRBV9 and TRBJ1-1; D unresolved. The CDR3 is 14 amino acids. Germline values: CDR1 SGDLS, CDR2 YYNGEE. Trimming removed 7 bases at V and 5 bases at J, with 18 bases between. This CDR3 is CASSPPGRLTEAFF. CDR3 sequence (DNA): TGTGCCAGCTCCCCCCCAGGCAGATTGACTGAAGCTTTCTTT.

J is TRBJ1-1 and V is TRBV11-3; a weak D match, TRBD1 (5 bases). The germline V gene encodes CDR1 SGHNT and CDR2 YENEEA. Trimming left V 6 bases short and J 1 base short, with 6 bases between. The CDR3 runs 12 residues. CDR3 nucleotides: TGTGCCAGCAGGGGGCAGAACACTGAAGCTTTCTTT. As protein: CASRGQNTEAFF.

V and J are TRBV2 and TRBJ2-7; D is possibly TRBD2 (6 bases). From germline, CDR1 is SNHLY and CDR2 FYNNEI. The CDR3 spans 16 residues. Trimming removed 3 bases from V and 3 bases from J, with 18 bases in between. CDR3 nucleotides: TGTGCCAGCAGTGAGGGAGGAGCTAGCGACCTCTACGAGCAGTACTTC. Translated: CASSEGGASDLYEQYF.

This rearrangement joins TRBV4-1 to TRBJ1-1, with a possible D match to TRBD1 (6 bases). Germline-derived CDR1 and CDR2 are MGHRA and YSYEKL. The length of the CDR3 is 16 residues. The V gene lost 3 bases and the J gene lost 2 bases, with 16 bases spanning the gap. This CDR3 is CASSQGGATGNTEAFF. In DNA, the CDR3 is TGCGCCAGCAGCCAGGGGGGGGCTACTGGAAACACTGAAGCTTTCTTT.

J is TRBJ1-1 and V is TRBV27; 8 nucleotides agree with TRBD1. Per germline, CDR1 MNHEY and CDR2 SMNVEV (reference sequence). This CDR3 is built from 13 residues. Trimming took 8 bases from V and 4 from J; bases not matched to a gene: 6. CDR3 in DNA: TGTGCCAGCCGAAACAGGGGGTCCACTGAAGCTTTCTTT. It specifies CASRNRGSTEAFF.

The chain carries TRBV7-2 and TRBJ1-5; no definite D call. Trimming cost V 1 base and J 7 bases, with 11 bases left between them. Germline values: CDR1 SGHTA, CDR2 FQGNSA. This CDR3 is 14 amino acids long. CDR3 coding DNA: TGTGCCAGCAGCTTAGACAGTGGGGAGCAGCCCCAGCATTTT. Its translation is CASSLDSGEQPQHF.

The rearrangement uses TRBV18 and TRBJ2-7, with 9 bases lining up with TRBD2. Germline CDR1 reads KGHSH; CDR2 reads LQKENI. The ends lost 4 bases at V and 0 bases at J; junction bases unmatched: 4. The CDR3 contains 15 residues. CDR3 protein: CASSRTSASSYEQYF. As DNA, the CDR3 is TGTGCCAGCTCACGGACTAGCGCGAGCTCCTACGAGCAGTACTTC.

This chain joins TRBV14 and TRBJ1-6; no clear D gene. CDR1 is SGHDN and CDR2 is FVKESK in the germline V gene. V was shortened by 2 bases and J by 14 bases, with 19 bases between the two germline ends. This CDR3 is 15 amino acids long. The CDR3 loop is CASSQRTGRIESLHF. CDR3 bases: TGTGCCAGCAGCCAACGGACGGGAAGGATTGAATCCCTCCACTTT.

This chain uses TRBV7-9 with TRBJ1-1, with D unclear. Trimming shortened V by 10 bases and J by 0 bases, and 12 bases separated the two germline ends. This CDR3 has 13 amino acids. Germline V CDR1 and CDR2: SEHNR, FQNEAQ (reference sequence). The CDR3 coding sequence is TGTGCCACCTCAGGTGAGTTGAACACTGAAGCTTTCTTT. This encodes CATSGELNTEAFF.

To note about this clone: The sample holds other DNA sequences that translate to the same CDR3. As DNA, the CDR3 is TGTGCCAGCTCACCGACAGGGGGAAATCAGCCCCAGCATTTT. This gives the protein CASSPTGGNQPQHF. The V gene is TRBV18, the J gene TRBJ1-5; the match to TRBD1 covers 9 bases. With V trimmed by 3 bases and J by 4 bases, 1 base remained unmatched. CDR1 is KGHSH and CDR2 is LQKENI in the germline V gene. The CDR3 runs 14 residues.

This clone appeared a few times. The V gene is TRBV12-3 or TRBV12-4, the J gene TRBJ2-2; the D is unclear. Trimming left V 4 bases short and J 4 bases short, with 7 bases between. The CDR3 contains 13 residues. The CDR3 reads CASSSLSTGELFF. The CDR3 region has the DNA TGTGCCAGCAGTTCTCTATCCACCGGGGAGCTGTTTTTT.

This CDR3 reads CSVGDEAFF. In DNA, the CDR3 is TGCAGCGTCGGGGATGAAGCTTTCTTT. The rearrangement links TRBV29-1 to TRBJ1-1; no reliable D call. From germline, CDR1 is SQVTM and CDR2 ANQGSEA. This CDR3 has 9 amino acids. With 6 bases removed from V and 7 bases from J, the gap between germline ends came to 6 bases.

This clone has only one observation. The chain uses TRBV20-1 and TRBJ2-7; TRBD2 agrees at 11 bases. Germline V gene data show CDR1 as DFQATT and CDR2 as SNEGSKA (reference sequence). This CDR3 comprises 14 residues. The ends lost 3 bases at V and 4 bases at J; junction bases unmatched: 5. The CDR3 region has the DNA TGCAGTGCTAGTAGTACTAGCGGGAGTTACGAGCAGTACTTC. It is translated as CSASSTSGSYEQYF.

The J gene is TRBJ2-1, the V gene TRBV4-1; TRBD2 matches at 15 bases. The germline gives CDR1 MGHRA, CDR2 YSYEKL. This CDR3 spans 14 amino acids. V was clipped by 5 bases and J by 10 bases; unmatched bases: 3. The CDR3 DNA reads as TGCGCCAGCAGCAAAGGACTAGCGGGAGGGGAGCAGTTCTTC. Its translation: CASSKGLAGGEQFF.

This chain uses TRBV6-5 with TRBJ2-5; D possibly corresponds to TRBD1 (5 bases). The CDR3 is made up of 15 amino acids. CDR1 is MNHEY and CDR2 is SVGAGI in the germline V gene. V gave up 6 bases and J gave up 0 bases, with 14 bases separating them. This CDR3 is CASRDRDAYQETQYF. CDR3 nucleotide sequence: TGTGCCAGCAGAGACAGAGACGCGTACCAAGAGACCCAGTACTTC.

The V call is TRBV15, the J call TRBJ2-3, with TRBD2 identical over 9 bases. Germline V CDR1 and CDR2: LNHNV, YYDKDF (reference sequence). CDR3 size: 17 residues. The V gene end was trimmed by 1 base and the J gene end by 8 bases; junction bases not matched to a gene: 13. CDR3 DNA sequence: TGTGCCACCAGCAGAGCTTCTCTAGCGGGGCAGTTGGGTACGCAGTATTTT. It yields the protein CATSRASLAGQLGTQYF.